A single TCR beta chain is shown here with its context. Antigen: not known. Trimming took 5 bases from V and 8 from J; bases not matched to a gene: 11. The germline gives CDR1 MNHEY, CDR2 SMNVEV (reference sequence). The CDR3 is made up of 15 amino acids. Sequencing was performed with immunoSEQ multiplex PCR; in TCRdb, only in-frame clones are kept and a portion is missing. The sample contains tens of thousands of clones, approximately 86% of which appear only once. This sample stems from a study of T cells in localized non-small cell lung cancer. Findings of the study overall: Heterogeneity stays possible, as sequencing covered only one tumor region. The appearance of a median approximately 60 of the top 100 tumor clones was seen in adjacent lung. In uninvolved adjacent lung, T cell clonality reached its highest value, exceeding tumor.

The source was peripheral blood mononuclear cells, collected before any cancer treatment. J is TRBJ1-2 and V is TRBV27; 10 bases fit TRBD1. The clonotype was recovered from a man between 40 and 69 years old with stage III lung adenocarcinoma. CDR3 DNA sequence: TGTGCCAGCAGTCCCGCGGGACAGGGGCCGAGGGGCTACACCTTC. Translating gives CASSPAGQGPRGYTF.